The 30 T cell receptor beta chains below come from one sample, sequenced in a study of T cell changes during pregnancy in multiple sclerosis. The protocol was immunoSEQ multiplex PCR, while the TCRdb copy is restricted to in-frame clones and leaves out a portion. The sample consists of just under 95,000 clones, around 94% of them appearing once. The input for sequencing was peripheral blood, taken in the first trimester of pregnancy. The receptors derive from a female donor with multiple sclerosis, enrolled in a pregnancy study.

The chain employs TRBV25-1 and TRBJ2-1, with TRBD2 matching 14 bases. Losses at the gene ends were 5 bases for V and 7 bases for J; bases not matched to a gene: 7. There are 16 residues in the CDR3. Germline V gives CDR1 MGHDK, CDR2 SYGVNS. CDR3 sequence: CASSFGLAGGRNEQFF. The CDR3 coding sequence is TGTGCCAGCAGTTTTGGACTAGCGGGAGGAAGGAATGAGCAGTTCTTC.

This chain connects TRBV5-5 to TRBJ1-4, with D perhaps TRBD1 (5 bases). CDR1 is SGHKS, CDR2 YYEKEE, per germline (reference sequence). CDR3 size: 16 residues. V shed 2 bases and J shed 3 bases, with 14 bases lying between them. In DNA, the CDR3 is TGTGCCAGCAGCTTATTAGAGGGACTGTCTAATGAAAAACTGTTTTTT. It yields the protein CASSLLEGLSNEKLFF.

This rearrangement joins TRBV28 to TRBJ1-1, with 7 bases identical to TRBD1. Trimming took 6 bases from V and 10 from J; bases not matched to a gene: 8. The germline V gene has CDR1 MDHEN and CDR2 SYDVKM. This CDR3 is 12 amino acids long. Here the CDR3 reads CASSRDSLRAFF. The CDR3 DNA sequence: TGTGCCAGCAGCCGGGACAGCCTGAGAGCTTTCTTT.

This chain uses TRBV7-2 with TRBJ1-2; the D gene is possibly TRBD1 (6 bases). The CDR3 length is 15 residues. Germline-derived CDR1 and CDR2 are SGHTA and FQGNSA. Trimming removed 1 base from V and 3 bases from J, with 12 bases in between. The DNA for the CDR3 is TGTGCCAGCAGCTTAGATGGGGGGGCCGACTATGGCTACACCTTC. Its protein product is CASSLDGGADYGYTF. Complete variable domain (other parts from reference TRBV7-2 and TRBJ1-2): GAGVSQSPSNKVTEKGKDVELRCDPISGHTALYWYRQSLGQGLEFLIYFQGNSAPDKSGLPSDRFSAERTGGSVSTLTIQRTQQEDSAVYLCASSLDGGADYGYTFGSGTRLTVV.

The sample holds one count of this clone. V is TRBV2 and J is TRBJ2-7; 9 nucleotides align to TRBD1. CDR1 is SNHLY and CDR2 is FYNNEI in the germline V gene. The CDR3 extends over 16 amino acids. V trimming: 3 bases; J trimming: 3 bases; junction bases outside the gene matches: 9. CDR3 DNA: TGTGCCAGCAGTGACCCTTCGGGACAGGGATTCTACGAGCAGTACTTC. Translation: CASSDPSGQGFYEQYF.

The CDR3: CASKIGLSSYNEQFF. CDR3 nucleotide sequence: TGTGCCAGCAAGATCGGACTGAGCTCCTACAATGAGCAGTTCTTC. The J gene is TRBJ2-1, the V gene TRBV2; tentatively, D is TRBD2 (5 bases). This CDR3 spans 15 amino acids. Trimming stripped 7 bases from V and 0 bases from J, with 13 bases between. Germline V gene data show CDR1 as SNHLY and CDR2 as FYNNEI.

This clone was picked up one time. This chain's CDR3 is CASSFWGGVQPQHF. The CDR3 bases are TGTGCCAGCAGCTTTTGGGGGGGCGTTCAGCCCCAGCATTTT. This rearrangement joins TRBV5-6 to TRBJ1-5; D is perhaps TRBD1 (6 bases). CDR3 length equals 14 residues. Trimming took off 2 bases at V and 6 bases at J, with 12 bases between the two ends. CDR1 is SGHDT, CDR2 YYEEEE, per germline.

This clone was observed once. This chain connects TRBV10-2 to TRBJ2-1, with D maybe TRBD2 (6 bases). The CDR3 totals 18 residues. The V gene's germline CDR1 is WSHSY and CDR2 SAAADI. Trimming removed 8 bases at V and 7 bases at J, with 30 bases between. In DNA form, the CDR3 reads TGCGCCAGCGAAACGACTCGGGCGGGATTAGATACGGGGAATGAGCAGTTCTTC. Its protein is CASETTRAGLDTGNEQFF.

The genes are TRBV2 and TRBJ2-3; maybe TRBD1 (5 bases). V was trimmed by 1 base and J by 4 bases, leaving 9 bases between them. The germline V gene has CDR1 SNHLY and CDR2 FYNNEI. This CDR3 is 14 amino acids long. CDR3 sequence: CASSEEGLSDTQYF. CDR3 DNA: TGTGCCAGCAGTGAAGAGGGGCTGTCAGATACGCAGTATTTT.

This sequence joins TRBV21-1 and TRBJ1-5; the tabulated D call, TRBD1, remains unverified against the DNA. TRBV21-1 is a known pseudogene. The CDR3 has 17 residues. The CDR3 protein is CASSKLDIPYSNQPQHF. The CDR3 DNA follows: TGTGCCAGCAGCAAATTAGACATACCTTATAGCAATCAGCCCCAGCATTTT.

This rearrangement joins TRBV7-9 to TRBJ1-1, with D perhaps TRBD1 (5 bases). The germline CDR1 and CDR2 sequences are SEHNR and FQNEAQ (reference sequence). There are 13 residues in the CDR3. Trimming pared 3 bases from V and 8 bases from J, leaving 13 bases between. CDR3 sequence reads: CASSFIGGSEAFF. DNA of the CDR3: TGTGCCAGCAGCTTTATCGGGGGGAGCGAAGCTTTCTTT.

This rearrangement joins TRBV2 to TRBJ2-7; D not resolved. Per germline, CDR1 SNHLY and CDR2 FYNNEI. The V gene lost 3 bases and the J gene lost 1 base, with 7 bases spanning the gap. This CDR3 is 13 amino acids long. The CDR3 here is CASSERQSYEQYF. In DNA form, the CDR3 reads TGTGCCAGCAGTGAGAGGCAGTCCTACGAGCAGTACTTC.

The table lists this clone with a count of one. This rearrangement joins TRBV19 to TRBJ2-7, with TRBD1 matching 10 bases. Germline lookup yields CDR1 LNHDA and CDR2 SQIVND (reference sequence). This CDR3 is built from 15 residues. J gave up 6 bases and V 1 base, and 6 bases lay outside the gene matches. CDR3 sequence (DNA): TGTGCCAGTAGTATAGGCGGGACAGGGGCTTTCGAGCAGTACTTC. This translates into CASSIGGTGAFEQYF.

The chain recombines TRBV5-6 with TRBJ2-7; possible D gene TRBD1, 5 bases. Deletions cut 0 bases from V and 4 bases from J, with 14 bases between. Germline CDR1 is SGHDT and CDR2 is YYEEEE. This CDR3 is built from 15 residues. The CDR3 nucleotides are TGTGCCAGCAGCTTGGAAGTTGGGGCAGGGTACGAGCAGTACTTC. As protein: CASSLEVGAGYEQYF.

The chain's CDR3 is CSVGLAGVNWGNEQFF. The CDR3 DNA sequence: TGCAGCGTTGGGTTAGCGGGAGTCAACTGGGGCAATGAGCAGTTCTTC. This chain connects TRBV29-1 to TRBJ2-1; 9 bases are a match to TRBD2. The CDR3 loop spans 16 amino acids. V lost 4 bases and J lost 6; bases outside the gene matches: 13. CDR1 SQVTM and CDR2 ANQGSEA come from the germline V gene.

The V call is TRBV30, the J call TRBJ1-1; TRBD1 is a possible D gene (5 bases). The CDR3 extends over 10 amino acids. The germline gives CDR1 GTSNPN, CDR2 SVGIG (reference sequence). V gave up 3 bases and J gave up 9 bases, with 8 bases separating them. CDR3 DNA sequence: TGTGCCTGGAGGCAGGGTAAAGCTTTCTTT. Encoded protein: CAWRQGKAFF.

The chain couples TRBV11-2 to TRBJ2-7; possible D gene TRBD2, 6 bases. V was shortened by 1 base and J by 2 bases, with 12 bases between the two germline ends. The V gene's germline CDR1 is SGHAT and CDR2 FQNNGV. This CDR3 has 15 amino acids. The CDR3 protein is CASSLGAGSPYEQYF. The CDR3 DNA follows: TGTGCCAGCAGCTTAGGAGCGGGCAGCCCCTACGAGCAGTACTTC.

V and J are TRBV10-2 and TRBJ2-1; TRBD2 is a possible D gene (6 bases). CDR1 WSHSY and CDR2 SAAADI come from the germline V gene. Trimming cost V 4 bases and J 4 bases, with 11 bases left between them. This CDR3 has 14 residues. DNA of the CDR3: TGCGCCAGCAGTGGGTTAGCGGATTACAATGAGCAGTTCTTC. This translates into CASSGLADYNEQFF.

V usage is TRBV9 and J usage is TRBJ2-3, with TRBD2 matching 8 bases. Germline CDR1 and CDR2: SGDLS and YYNGEE. The trim removed 0 bases at V and 0 bases at J, leaving 9 bases unmatched. The CDR3 has 18 amino acids. This chain's CDR3 is CASSVEGTVAGSTDTQYF. The CDR3 DNA follows: TGTGCCAGCAGCGTAGAGGGAACCGTAGCGGGAAGCACAGATACGCAGTATTTT. The full variable domain, in which reference TRBV9 and TRBJ2-3 provide the parts outside the CDR3, is DSGVTQTPKHLITATGQRVTLRCSPRSGDLSVYWYQQSLDQGLQFLIQYYNGEERAKGNILERFSAQQFPDLHSELNLSSLELGDSALYFCASSVEGTVAGSTDTQYFGPGTRLTVL.

The chain uses TRBV27 and TRBJ1-2, with TRBD1 matching 12 bases. V shed 8 bases, J shed 4 bases, and the junction held 11 bases outside the gene matches. This CDR3 is built from 16 residues. Germline V CDR1 and CDR2: MNHEY, SMNVEV (reference sequence). The CDR3 region has the DNA TGTGCCAGCTCCGGGACAGGGGGCGCCCGGTCCTATGGCTACACCTTC. Amino acids: CASSGTGGARSYGYTF.

The rearrangement uses TRBV5-8 and TRBJ1-2; D remains ambiguous. V lost 1 base to trimming and J lost 2 bases, with 18 bases between them. Germline CDR1 SGHTS, CDR2 YDEGEE. This CDR3 is 17 amino acids long. In DNA form, the CDR3 reads TGTGCCAGCAGCTTGAGCCTCTTTCCCGGAGGAAACTATGGCTACACCTTC. Protein sequence: CASSLSLFPGGNYGYTF.

This clone was observed once. The rearrangement joins TRBV11-1 to TRBJ2-7; TRBD2 is a possible D gene (5 bases). CDR1 and CDR2 from the germline V gene are SGHAT and FQDESV (reference sequence). Trimming pared 5 bases from V and 3 bases from J, leaving 14 bases between. The length of the CDR3 is 14 residues. The CDR3 region has the DNA TGTGCCAGCAGCGAAAGCGGAAGCCTCTACGAGCAGTACTTC. Protein product: CASSESGSLYEQYF.

The chain uses TRBV7-6 and TRBJ2-3; maybe TRBD2 (6 bases). Trimming shortened V by 5 bases and J by 0 bases, and 12 bases separated the two germline ends. The CDR3 has 15 amino acids. The V gene's germline CDR1 is SGHVS and CDR2 FNYEAQ. The chain's CDR3 is CASSAGLRSTDTQYF. For the CDR3, the DNA is TGTGCCAGCAGCGCGGGACTTAGAAGCACAGATACGCAGTATTTT. Variable domain in full (rest from reference TRBV7-6 and TRBJ2-3): GAGVSQSPRYKVTKRGQDVALRCDPISGHVSLYWYRQALGQGPEFLTYFNYEAQQDKSGLPNDRFSAERPEGSISTLTIQRTEQRDSAMYRCASSAGLRSTDTQYFGPGTRLTVL.

This chain uses TRBV2 with TRBJ1-5, with D unclear. V shed 6 bases and J shed 0 bases, with 3 bases lying between them. From germline, CDR1 is SNHLY and CDR2 FYNNEI. This CDR3 spans 12 amino acids. CDR3 residues: CASSYSNQPQHF. CDR3 sequence (DNA): TGTGCCAGCAGCTATAGCAATCAGCCCCAGCATTTT. Based on the CDR3 plus reference TRBV2 and TRBJ1-5, the full variable domain is EPEVTQTPSHQVTQMGQEVILRCVPISNHLYFYWYRQILGQKVEFLVSFYNNEISEKSEIFDDQFSVERPDGSNFTLKIRSTKLEDSAMYFCASSYSNQPQHFGDGTRLSIL.

This sequence joins TRBV9 and TRBJ2-1; weak D call: TRBD2 (6 bases). The CDR3 contains 14 residues. Trimming cost V 2 bases and J 5 bases, with 11 bases left between them. CDR1 and CDR2 from the germline V gene are SGDLS and YYNGEE. This chain's CDR3 is CASSVGTLNNEQFF. The CDR3 DNA reads TGTGCCAGCAGCGTCGGGACTCTTAACAATGAGCAGTTCTTC. The entire variable domain, with the rest obtained from reference TRBV9 and TRBJ2-1, is as follows: DSGVTQTPKHLITATGQRVTLRCSPRSGDLSVYWYQQSLDQGLQFLIQYYNGEERAKGNILERFSAQQFPDLHSELNLSSLELGDSALYFCASSVGTLNNEQFFGPGTRLTVL.

The chain links TRBV2 to TRBJ1-4; maybe TRBD1 (5 bases). The CDR3 consists of 13 residues. V shed 6 bases and J shed 8 bases, with 13 bases lying between them. CDR1 and CDR2 from the germline V gene are SNHLY and FYNNEI. The CDR3 sequence is CASRGREGEKLFF. The CDR3 DNA reads as TGTGCCAGCAGGGGCAGGGAGGGGGAAAAACTGTTTTTT.

The CDR3: CASSLWDRMNTEAFF. The CDR3 DNA reads TGTGCCAGCAGTTTATGGGACAGGATGAACACTGAAGCTTTCTTT. The chain links TRBV28 to TRBJ1-1; 7 bases map to TRBD1. This CDR3 comprises 15 residues. Germline V gene data show CDR1 as MDHEN and CDR2 as SYDVKM. Unmatched junction bases numbered 1, after V lost 0 bases and J lost 0 bases.

This chain connects TRBV20-1 to TRBJ1-4; D gene ambiguous. The germline gives CDR1 DFQATT, CDR2 SNEGSKA (reference sequence). Between the trimmed V and J ends, which lost 7 bases and 7 bases, there was a span of 10 bases. The CDR3 loop spans 11 amino acids. In DNA form, the CDR3 reads TGCAGTGGAGGAAGCGGTGAAAAACTGTTTTTT. It codes for CSGGSGEKLFF.

The rearrangement uses TRBV6-1 and TRBJ1-3; D perhaps matches TRBD1 (5 bases). CDR1 is MNHNS and CDR2 is SASEGT in the germline V gene. The CDR3 has 15 amino acids. The ends were cut back, 6 bases at V and 0 bases at J, with 12 bases in the middle. CDR3: CASSIIGGSGNTIYF. CDR3 bases: TGTGCCAGCAGCATTATCGGGGGCTCTGGAAACACCATATATTTT.

The V call is TRBV11-2, the J call TRBJ2-7; TRBD2 might be the D (6 bases). V dropped 5 bases and J dropped 3 bases, with 14 bases sitting between them. Germline CDR1 SGHAT, CDR2 FQNNGV. The CDR3 consists of 14 residues. The CDR3 DNA follows: TGTGCCAGCAGCCCCTCGGGGGTAGACTACGAGCAGTACTTC. Its translation: CASSPSGVDYEQYF.